This entry lists 12 T cell receptor beta chains sequenced from one sample in a study of TIL therapy for anti-PD-1-resistant metastatic lung cancer. This was the immunoSEQ v3 assay. Assay: immunoSEQ multiplex PCR; the TCRdb copy retains only in-frame clones and omits some. The sample yields tens of thousands of clones, over 55% seen once. As for time point: pre-treatment sample, taken before nivolumab and TIL therapy. The tumor samples were excised metastases, mostly pleural nodules or supraclavicular lymph nodes. Sequencing was performed on tumor tissue, taken at baseline. Every receptor here comes from a woman aged 25 to 80 with non-small cell lung cancer.

The rearrangement links TRBV28 to TRBJ1-2; D ambiguous. The CDR3 has 14 amino acids. CDR1 and CDR2 from the germline V gene are MDHEN and SYDVKM. V shed 4 bases and J shed 4 bases, with 13 bases lying between them. The DNA of the CDR3 is TGTGCCAGCAGTTCACCCAACAGATCCTATGGCTACACCTTC. Its protein product is CASSSPNRSYGYTF.

This chain joins TRBV29-1 and TRBJ2-6; D not certain. The germline CDR1 and CDR2 sequences are SQVTM and ANQGSEA. CDR3 length: 13 amino acids. The V gene lost 4 bases and the J gene lost 0 bases, with 4 bases spanning the gap. The CDR3 region is CSVVGSGANVLTF. The CDR3 nucleotides are TGCAGCGTTGTGGGCTCTGGGGCCAACGTCCTGACTTTC.

The V and J genes are TRBV27 and TRBJ2-2; D is unclear. V was clipped by 8 bases and J by 4 bases, with 11 bases between them. Germline CDR1 and CDR2: MNHEY and SMNVEV (reference sequence). There are 13 residues in the CDR3. Here the CDR3 reads CASSFLSTGELFF. As DNA, the CDR3 is TGTGCCAGCTCATTCCTTAGCACCGGGGAGCTGTTTTTT.

This clone has a handful of counts. This chain uses TRBV12-5 with TRBJ2-7; D is undetermined. The CDR3 contains 12 residues. Germline V gene sequence: CDR1 LGHNT, CDR2 FRNRAP. The V end was cut by 1 base, the J end by 6 bases, with 7 bases between. CDR3 sequence: CASGLERGEQYF. CDR3 nucleotide sequence: TGTGCTAGTGGTTTGGAAAGAGGCGAGCAGTACTTC.

This chain connects TRBV7-6 to TRBJ2-3, with D possibly matching TRBD2 (6 bases). The germline V and J ends were trimmed by 7 bases and 5 bases, with 16 bases remaining between them. CDR1 and CDR2 from the germline V gene are SGHVS and FNYEAQ. CDR3 length equals 14 residues. CDR3 region: CASTTGRPGDTQYF. DNA for the CDR3: TGTGCCAGCACTACCGGGAGACCTGGAGATACGCAGTATTTT.

The chain uses TRBV7-9 and TRBJ1-4, with D unresolved. In germline, CDR1 is SEHNR, CDR2 FQNEAQ (reference sequence). Trimming shortened V by 8 bases and J by 0 bases, and 10 bases separated the two germline ends. CDR3 length: 14 residues. The CDR3 DNA reads TGTGCCAGCGGCAGGCGTGCAACTAATGAAAAACTGTTTTTT. Its translation: CASGRRATNEKLFF.

The chain is built from TRBV6-5 and TRBJ2-5; D call uncertain. The germline V gene encodes CDR1 MNHEY and CDR2 SVGAGI. Trimming shortened V by 2 bases and J by 0 bases, and 4 bases separated the two germline ends. The CDR3 loop spans 13 amino acids. The CDR3, as DNA: TGTGCCAGCAGTTACGACTACCAAGAGACCCAGTACTTC. This translates into CASSYDYQETQYF.

The V gene is TRBV5-1, the J gene TRBJ2-1, with 8 positions matching TRBD1. Germline V gives CDR1 SGHRS, CDR2 YFSETQ. The CDR3 covers 17 residues. V lost 5 bases to trimming and J lost 0 bases; unmatched junction nucleotides: 10. The CDR3 here is CASRPGQGTSSYNEQFF. CDR3 bases: TGCGCCAGCAGACCCGGACAGGGTACAAGCTCCTACAATGAGCAGTTCTTC.

V usage is TRBV7-2 and J usage is TRBJ2-1, with D possibly being TRBD2 (6 bases). Germline CDR1 is SGHTA and CDR2 is FQGNSA. Trimming took off 5 bases at V and 10 bases at J, with 24 bases between the two ends. The CDR3 loop spans 16 amino acids. The CDR3 protein is CASSPLSGPLRGEQFF. The CDR3, as DNA: TGTGCCAGCAGCCCACTCAGCGGGCCCCTCCGGGGGGAGCAGTTCTTC.

The chain links TRBV28 to TRBJ2-3, with 7 bases lining up with TRBD2. CDR3 size: 15 residues. V gave up 3 bases and J gave up 4 bases; unmatched junction bases: 7. The germline V gene has CDR1 MDHEN and CDR2 SYDVKM. The CDR3 loop reads CASSFSTGGADTQYF. The CDR3 DNA sequence: TGTGCCAGCAGTTTTTCGACGGGAGGAGCAGATACGCAGTATTTT.

This clone has only one observation. The chain combines TRBV9 with TRBJ2-2, with D hard to call. The CDR3 has 15 residues. In germline, CDR1 is SGDLS, CDR2 YYNGEE. V lost 7 bases and J lost 1, with 14 bases in between. The DNA of the CDR3 is TGTGCCAGCTTTAGGACGGGCGTGAACACCGGGGAGCTGTTTTTT. It translates to CASFRTGVNTGELFF.

This clone was observed a few times. The gene calls are TRBV19 and TRBJ1-2; D is unresolved. The CDR3 totals 14 residues. Trimming took off 1 base at V and 1 base at J, with 7 bases between the two ends. Looked up from germline, CDR1 is LNHDA and CDR2 is SQIVND (reference sequence). CDR3 in DNA: TGTGCCAGTAGTATAGTGAAGGGTAACTATGGCTACACCTTC. Amino acids: CASSIVKGNYGYTF.